This TCR beta chain was sequenced during a study of blood T cell repertoires in COVID-19. Overall study: COVID-19 samples from acute and convalescent phases originated in the United States, Italy and Spain.

Original processing methods: Estimated nucleated cell counts came from reference gene primer amplification. TCRdb's copy holds only in-frame clones and misses some; the assay was immunoSEQ multiplex PCR. From that table come the V and J calls and clone size; the DNA was used to work out D and trimming. The sample lists just under 65,000 clones, around 86% occurring once. CDR3 length: 14 amino acids. CDR1 and CDR2 from the germline V gene are SGHNT and YYREEE (reference sequence). J lost 1 base, V lost 6 bases, and 3 bases had no gene match. This TCR came from a man in his forties with acute or convalescent COVID-19. The J gene is TRBJ2-2, the V gene TRBV5-4; 7 nucleotides agree with TRBD1. Sample: peripheral blood. The CDR3 reads CASTRTGNTGELFF. CDR3 bases: TGTGCCAGCACCAGGACAGGGAACACCGGGGAGCTGTTTTTT.